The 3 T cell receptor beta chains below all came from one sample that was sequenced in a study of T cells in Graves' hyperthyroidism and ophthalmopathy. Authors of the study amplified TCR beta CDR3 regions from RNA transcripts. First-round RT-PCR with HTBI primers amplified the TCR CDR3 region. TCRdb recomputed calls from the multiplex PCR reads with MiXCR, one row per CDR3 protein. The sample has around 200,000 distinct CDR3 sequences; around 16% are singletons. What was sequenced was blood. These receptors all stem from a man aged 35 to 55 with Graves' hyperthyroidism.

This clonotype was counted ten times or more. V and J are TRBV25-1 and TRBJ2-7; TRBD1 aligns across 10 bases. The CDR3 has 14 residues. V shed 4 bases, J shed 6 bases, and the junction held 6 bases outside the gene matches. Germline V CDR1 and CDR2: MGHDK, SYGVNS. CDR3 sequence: CASSGQTGGFEQYF. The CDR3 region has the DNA TGTGCCAGCAGTGGACAGACAGGGGGCTTCGAGCAGTACTTC.

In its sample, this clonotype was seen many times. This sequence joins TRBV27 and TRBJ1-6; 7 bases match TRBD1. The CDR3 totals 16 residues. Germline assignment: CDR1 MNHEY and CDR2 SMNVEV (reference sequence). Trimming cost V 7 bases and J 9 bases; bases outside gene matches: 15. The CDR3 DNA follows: TGTGCCAGCACCCTTAGGGGCAGGGGGTTGTTTTCACCCCTCCACTTT. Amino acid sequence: CASTLRGRGLFSPLHF.

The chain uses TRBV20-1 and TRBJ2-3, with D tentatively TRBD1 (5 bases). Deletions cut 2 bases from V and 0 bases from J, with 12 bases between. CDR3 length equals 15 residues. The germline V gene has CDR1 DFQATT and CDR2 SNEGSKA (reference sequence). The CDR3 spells CSARSDSYSTDTQYF. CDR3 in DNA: TGCAGTGCTAGAAGCGACAGCTATAGCACAGATACGCAGTATTTT.